The rows below give T cell receptor beta chains drawn from one sample of a study of metastatic and nonmetastatic thyroid tumors. TCRdb re-called the PCR reads via MiXCR. The profile covers over 25,000 clones, with 16% appearing a single time and approximately 6.1% taken by the ten largest. Material: blood. The receptor set was obtained from a male donor with papillary thyroid cancer or a benign thyroid nodule (not recorded which). Some clones in this sample may be carry-over from other donors' samples. CDR3s include the opening cysteine and the closing phenylalanine or tryptophan. The D gene is left open where the match is weak. Size tells how often a clone was seen (once, few, many) or the class of an expanded clone, and some rows leave it out.

d_gene: TRBD2; j_gene: TRBJ2-5; v_gene: TRBV12-3/TRBV12-4; abundance: -; CDR3aa: CASSLATSGRAGATETQYF; CDR3nt: TGTGCCAGCAGTTTAGCCACCAGCGGGAGGGCAGGGGCGACGGAGACCCAGTACTTC
d_gene: TRBD2; j_gene: TRBJ2-3; v_gene: TRBV4-1; abundance: many; CDR3aa: CASSPTPGLAGSDTQYF; CDR3nt: TGCGCCAGCAGCCCCACCCCGGGACTAGCGGGATCAGATACGCAGTATTTT
d_gene: -; j_gene: TRBJ2-7; v_gene: TRBV30; abundance: many; CDR3aa: CALQVLYEQYF; CDR3nt: TGTGCCTTACAGGTGTTGTACGAGCAGTACTTC
d_gene: -; j_gene: TRBJ2-3; v_gene: TRBV5-4; abundance: many; CDR3aa: CASSLGGRGAADTQYF; CDR3nt: TGTGCCAGCAGCTTGGGAGGACGGGGGGCCGCAGATACGCAGTATTTT
d_gene: -; j_gene: TRBJ2-2; v_gene: TRBV7-6; abundance: few; CDR3aa: CASNQGTGGSTGELFF; CDR3nt: TGTGCCAGCAATCAAGGCACGGGGGGCAGCACCGGGGAGCTGTTTTTT
d_gene: -; j_gene: TRBJ2-7; v_gene: TRBV20-1; abundance: many; CDR3aa: CSAIYRGSSYEQYF; CDR3nt: TGCAGTGCTATTTATAGGGGGAGCTCCTACGAGCAGTACTTC
d_gene: -; j_gene: TRBJ1-5; v_gene: TRBV20-1; abundance: many; CDR3aa: CSAADPGSRTNQPQHF; CDR3nt: TGCAGTGCGGCCGACCCAGGTAGTCGGACCAATCAGCCCCAGCATTTT
d_gene: -; j_gene: TRBJ1-2; v_gene: TRBV20-1; abundance: many; CDR3aa: CSASVANYGYTF; CDR3nt: TGCAGTGCATCGGTAGCTAACTATGGCTACACCTTC
d_gene: TRBD1; j_gene: TRBJ2-7; v_gene: TRBV28; abundance: many; CDR3aa: CASRRSNRGRLYEQYF; CDR3nt: TGTGCCAGCAGACGTTCGAACAGGGGGCGCCTCTACGAGCAGTACTTC
d_gene: -; j_gene: TRBJ1-2; v_gene: TRBV30; abundance: -; CDR3aa: CAWRLHGAGGYTF; CDR3nt: TGTGCCTGGAGATTACATGGGGCGGGTGGCTACACCTTC
d_gene: -; j_gene: TRBJ2-5; v_gene: TRBV11-1; abundance: many; CDR3aa: CASSTEQVPAPYQETQYF; CDR3nt: TGTGCCAGCAGCACCGAGCAGGTCCCCGCGCCGTACCAAGAGACCCAGTACTTC
d_gene: -; j_gene: TRBJ2-1; v_gene: TRBV30; abundance: many; CDR3aa: CAWSVPMASSYNEQFF; CDR3nt: TGTGCCTGGAGTGTACCCATGGCTAGCTCCTACAATGAGCAGTTCTTC
d_gene: TRBD2; j_gene: TRBJ2-1; v_gene: TRBV2; abundance: many; CDR3aa: CASMDSGPKPNEQFF; CDR3nt: TGTGCCAGCATGGATAGCGGGCCTAAGCCCAATGAGCAGTTCTTC
d_gene: -; j_gene: TRBJ2-5; v_gene: TRBV6-2/TRBV6-3; abundance: -; CDR3aa: CASSYRSWGTRGGETQYF; CDR3nt: TGTGCCAGCAGTTACAGGTCTTGGGGAACCAGGGGGGGAGAGACCCAGTACTTC
d_gene: -; j_gene: TRBJ2-1; v_gene: TRBV12-3/TRBV12-4; abundance: medium-sized; CDR3aa: CASSSRGNSYNEQFF; CDR3nt: TGTGCCAGCAGTTCGAGGGGGAATAGCTACAATGAGCAGTTCTTC
d_gene: -; j_gene: TRBJ1-1; v_gene: TRBV7-9; abundance: many; CDR3aa: CASSLTVETEAFF; CDR3nt: TGTGCCAGCAGCTTAACTGTAGAAACTGAAGCTTTCTTT
d_gene: -; j_gene: TRBJ2-5; v_gene: TRBV2; abundance: many; CDR3aa: CASSVGRVGETQYF; CDR3nt: TGTGCCAGCAGTGTTGGCAGGGTGGGGGAGACCCAGTACTTC
d_gene: -; j_gene: TRBJ2-7; v_gene: TRBV6-1; abundance: many; CDR3aa: CASSYSKNSYEQYF; CDR3nt: TGTGCCAGCAGTTATTCCAAAAACTCCTACGAGCAGTACTTC
d_gene: TRBD1; j_gene: TRBJ1-3; v_gene: TRBV20-1; abundance: -; CDR3aa: CSAERDRGENTIYF; CDR3nt: TGCAGTGCTGAACGAGACAGGGGTGAAAACACCATATATTTT
d_gene: -; j_gene: TRBJ1-4; v_gene: TRBV11-2; abundance: many; CDR3aa: CASSLGLSNEKLFF; CDR3nt: TGTGCCAGCAGCTTGGGCCTATCTAATGAAAAACTGTTTTTT
d_gene: TRBD1; j_gene: TRBJ1-5; v_gene: TRBV19; abundance: many; CDR3aa: CATTQQGGARNQPQHF; CDR3nt: TGTGCCACCACCCAACAGGGGGGGGCTCGCAATCAGCCCCAGCATTTT
d_gene: -; j_gene: TRBJ1-2; v_gene: TRBV28; abundance: many; CDR3aa: CASSFYGYTF; CDR3nt: TGTGCCAGCAGTTTCTATGGCTACACCTTC
d_gene: TRBD1; j_gene: TRBJ1-4; v_gene: TRBV27; abundance: many; CDR3aa: CASSLRTGNQKLFF; CDR3nt: TGTGCCAGCAGTTTACGGACAGGGAATCAAAAACTGTTTTTT
d_gene: -; j_gene: TRBJ2-7; v_gene: TRBV25-1; abundance: many; CDR3aa: CASSEGPEEDYEQYF; CDR3nt: TGTGCCAGCAGTGAAGGACCAGAAGAGGACTACGAGCAGTACTTC
d_gene: TRBD1; j_gene: TRBJ1-2; v_gene: TRBV27; abundance: many; CDR3aa: CASSSPGQGNGYTF; CDR3nt: TGTGCCAGCAGTTCACCGGGACAGGGGAATGGCTACACCTTC
d_gene: -; j_gene: TRBJ1-5; v_gene: TRBV6-1; abundance: medium-sized; CDR3aa: CASSLGGHQPQHF; CDR3nt: TGTGCCAGCAGCCTAGGGGGGCACCAGCCCCAGCATTTT
d_gene: -; j_gene: TRBJ1-3; v_gene: TRBV6-6; abundance: -; CDR3aa: CASSSPTGYGNTIYF; CDR3nt: TGTGCCAGCAGTTCTCCGACTGGGTACGGAAACACCATATATTTT
d_gene: -; j_gene: TRBJ2-1; v_gene: TRBV7-3; abundance: many; CDR3aa: CASSFRDPKEQFF; CDR3nt: TGTGCCAGCAGCTTCCGGGACCCCAAGGAGCAGTTCTTC
d_gene: -; j_gene: TRBJ2-5; v_gene: TRBV7-2; abundance: -; CDR3aa: CASSLTQETQYF; CDR3nt: TGTGCCAGCAGCTTGACACAAGAGACCCAGTACTTC
d_gene: TRBD2; j_gene: TRBJ2-1; v_gene: TRBV9; abundance: many; CDR3aa: CASSAYSGVSYNEQFF; CDR3nt: TGTGCCAGCAGCGCCTATAGCGGGGTCTCCTACAATGAGCAGTTCTTC